These 32 T cell receptor beta chains came from one sample sequenced in a study of T cells of healthy individuals. Each CDR3 protein is one row after TCRdb ran MiXCR on the 5' RACE reads. Of tens of thousands of distinct CDR3 sequences listed, approximately 4.7% are singletons. These receptor sequences come from a female donor in good health.

The chain is built from TRBV6-2 or TRBV6-3 and TRBJ2-1; possible D gene TRBD1, 6 bases. The germline V gene encodes CDR1 MNHEY and CDR2 SVGEGT. Trimming took 7 bases from V and 10 from J, leaving 20 bases between them. The CDR3 contains 14 residues. CDR3 in amino acids: CASKNPGHPGEQFF. The CDR3 nucleotides are TGTGCCAGCAAGAATCCGGGACACCCTGGGGAGCAGTTCTTC.

This clonotype was detected many times. The gene calls are TRBV6-6 and TRBJ2-7; D is possibly TRBD1 or TRBD2 (5 bases each). Germline values: CDR1 MNHNY, CDR2 SVGAGI (reference sequence). The CDR3 totals 18 residues. Trimming took 0 bases from V and 6 from J, leaving 24 bases between them. The chain's CDR3 is CASSYSKNRDGGEIEQYF. CDR3 coding DNA: TGTGCCAGCAGTTACTCGAAAAATCGGGACGGCGGTGAGATCGAGCAGTACTTC.

The chain uses TRBV20-1 and TRBJ1-2; D call uncertain. V was trimmed by 8 bases and J by 6 bases, leaving 16 bases between them. Germline-derived CDR1 and CDR2 are DFQATT and SNEGSKA (reference sequence). The CDR3 has 12 amino acids. As DNA, the CDR3 is TGCAGTCCCCGAGGGTTTGAGGATGGCTACACCTTC. Its translation: CSPRGFEDGYTF.

This clonotype has ten or more counts. The chain carries TRBV19 and TRBJ2-5, with 9 positions matching TRBD2. V shed 5 bases, J shed 4 bases, and the junction held 2 bases outside the gene matches. Germline-derived CDR1 and CDR2 are LNHDA and SQIVND (reference sequence). The CDR3 has 13 residues. CDR3 DNA sequence: TGTGCCAGTAGTGCGGGAGGGGGAGAGACCCAGTACTTC. This translates into CASSAGGGETQYF.

The chain is built from TRBV27 and TRBJ2-5; 8 bases agree with TRBD1. The length of the CDR3 is 15 residues. Germline CDR1 is MNHEY and CDR2 is SMNVEV (reference sequence). V was pared by 6 bases and J by 3 bases, with 9 bases of the junction left unmatched. In DNA, the CDR3 is TGTGCCAGCAGCCGGGGACAGGCCTCCGAAGAGACCCAGTACTTC. Its translation: CASSRGQASEETQYF.

This clonotype has only a few counts. The V and J genes are TRBV29-1 and TRBJ2-5; D not certain. Germline V CDR1 and CDR2: SQVTM, ANQGSEA. CDR3 length equals 14 residues. Trimming removed 1 base from V and 0 bases from J, with 9 bases in between. As DNA, the CDR3 is TGCAGCGTTGAAGTCCGGGCGAACCAAGAGACCCAGTACTTC. Translated: CSVEVRANQETQYF.

This clonotype showed up many times. This chain connects TRBV12-5 to TRBJ1-1; D ambiguous. The germline V gene has CDR1 LGHNT and CDR2 FRNRAP. The CDR3 sequence is 15 residues long. Trimming took off 2 bases at V and 3 bases at J, with 13 bases between the two ends. The CDR3 bases are TGTGCTAGTGGTTTGCCTGTCGTGTCGCACACTGAAGCTTTCTTT. Its protein product is CASGLPVVSHTEAFF.

This clonotype was counted ten times or more. This chain connects TRBV12-3 or TRBV12-4 to TRBJ2-1, with D uncertain. The CDR3 loop spans 14 amino acids. Deletions cut 3 bases from V and 7 bases from J, with 13 bases between. CDR3 sequence: CASSLQAGPNEQFF. The CDR3 nucleotides are TGTGCCAGCAGTTTGCAAGCAGGACCAAATGAGCAGTTCTTC.

Many counts were recorded for this clonotype. The chain uses TRBV7-2 and TRBJ1-2; D gene uncertain. Per germline, CDR1 SGHTA and CDR2 FQGNSA. Trimming stripped 2 bases from V and 3 bases from J, with 7 bases between. The CDR3 contains 13 residues. For the CDR3, the DNA is TGTGCCAGCAGCTTATTAGCGTACTATGGCTACACCTTC. Protein sequence: CASSLLAYYGYTF. The full variable domain, with the rest looked up from reference TRBV7-2 and TRBJ1-2, is GAGVSQSPSNKVTEKGKDVELRCDPISGHTALYWYRQSLGQGLEFLIYFQGNSAPDKSGLPSDRFSAERTGGSVSTLTIQRTQQEDSAVYLCASSLLAYYGYTFGSGTRLTVV.

There are a few counts of this clonotype. The genes are TRBV9 and TRBJ1-4; D perhaps matches TRBD1 (5 bases). CDR3 size: 16 residues. Germline V gene sequence: CDR1 SGDLS, CDR2 YYNGEE. The ends were cut back, 4 bases at V and 10 bases at J, with 23 bases in the middle. The CDR3 nucleotides read TGTGCCAGCAGCCCGGCCGGACTCCCAGGGCTGGGAAAACTGTTTTTT. It encodes CASSPAGLPGLGKLFF. Full variable domain (remainder filled in from reference TRBV9 and TRBJ1-4): DSGVTQTPKHLITATGQRVTLRCSPRSGDLSVYWYQQSLDQGLQFLIQYYNGEERAKGNILERFSAQQFPDLHSELNLSSLELGDSALYFCASSPAGLPGLGKLFFGSGTQLSVL.

This clonotype was detected many times. V and J are TRBV28 and TRBJ1-1; TRBD1 is a possible D gene (5 bases). Germline assignment: CDR1 MDHEN and CDR2 SYDVKM. V was cut by 2 bases and J by 6 bases, with 13 bases left in between. The CDR3 has 14 amino acids. The CDR3 nucleotides read TGTGCCAGCAGTTTAGGCAATCGGGGCGCTGAAGCTTTCTTT. As protein: CASSLGNRGAEAFF.

This chain joins TRBV6-4 and TRBJ1-5; 9 positions match TRBD1. The ends lost 6 bases at V and 1 base at J; junction bases unmatched: 4. The length of the CDR3 is 15 residues. The germline V gene has CDR1 MRHNA and CDR2 SNTAGT. The CDR3 sequence: CASSKTGGSNQPQHF. In nucleotides, the CDR3 is TGTGCCAGCAGCAAGACAGGGGGGAGCAATCAGCCCCAGCATTTT.

The sample holds many counts of this clonotype. The rearrangement links TRBV5-6 to TRBJ1-1; the D gene is possibly TRBD1 (5 bases). Trimming shortened V by 2 bases and J by 0 bases, and 11 bases separated the two germline ends. CDR1 SGHDT and CDR2 YYEEEE come from the germline V gene. CDR3 size: 15 residues. The CDR3 DNA follows: TGTGCCAGCAGCTTCGAACAGGACTTGAACACTGAAGCTTTCTTT. Its protein product is CASSFEQDLNTEAFF. Looking up the rest from reference TRBV5-6 and TRBJ1-1 gives the full variable domain: DAGVTQSPTHLIKTRGQQVTLRCSPKSGHDTVSWYQQALGQGPQFIFQYYEEEERQRGNFPDRFSGHQFPNYSSELNVNALLLGDSALYLCASSFEQDLNTEAFFGQGTRLTVV.

This clonotype has just a few counts. V gene TRBV12-3 or TRBV12-4 combines with J gene TRBJ2-7, with 9 bases lining up with TRBD2. V dropped 6 bases and J dropped 3; count of bases not matched to a gene: 6. This CDR3 is built from 14 residues. CDR3 sequence (DNA): TGTGCCAGCAGCCCTAGCGGGATAAACTACGAGCAGTACTTC. It encodes CASSPSGINYEQYF.

This clonotype appeared many times. The chain carries TRBV27 and TRBJ1-1; D is unclear. With 5 bases removed from V and 4 bases from J, the gap between germline ends came to 17 bases. The CDR3 covers 15 residues. The germline V gene has CDR1 MNHEY and CDR2 SMNVEV (reference sequence). The CDR3 DNA reads as TGTGCCAGCAGTCCTCTAGACGGACGGAGCACTGAAGCTTTCTTT. Residues: CASSPLDGRSTEAFF.

This clonotype has a count of ten or more. The chain uses TRBV7-2 and TRBJ2-7, with 9 bases fitting TRBD2. Germline-derived CDR1 and CDR2 are SGHTA and FQGNSA. This CDR3 contains 14 residues. V dropped 5 bases and J dropped 3; count of bases not matched to a gene: 5. CDR3 in DNA: TGTGCCAGCAGCCCGGCTAGCGGGAACTACGAGCAGTACTTC. This gives the protein CASSPASGNYEQYF.

This clonotype was seen at least ten times. J is TRBJ2-7 and V is TRBV18; unclear D gene. This CDR3 is built from 17 residues. In germline, CDR1 is KGHSH, CDR2 LQKENI. V lost 3 bases and J 4 bases, leaving 22 bases between the germline ends. CDR3 in amino acids: CASSPSLGGRGRYEQYF. As DNA, the CDR3 is TGTGCCAGCTCACCGAGCCTTGGCGGACGCGGACGGTACGAGCAGTACTTC.

This clonotype was observed many times. V usage is TRBV6-2 or TRBV6-3 and J usage is TRBJ2-2; TRBD2 is a possible D gene (6 bases). Germline CDR1 and CDR2: MNHEY and SVGEGT. Trimming stripped 5 bases from V and 6 bases from J, with 22 bases between. This CDR3 region has 17 residues. CDR3 sequence: CASSPYPGVGLSGELFF. The CDR3 coding sequence is TGTGCCAGCAGTCCCTACCCGGGAGTTGGTTTATCCGGGGAGCTGTTTTTT.

The V and J genes are TRBV6-2 or TRBV6-3 and TRBJ1-2; D not certain. The germline gives CDR1 MNHEY, CDR2 SVGEGT. This CDR3 has 13 residues. Trimming removed 6 bases at V and 7 bases at J, with 15 bases between. The CDR3 spells CASREEDIRGYTF. The CDR3, as DNA: TGTGCCAGCAGGGAAGAAGACATTCGTGGCTACACCTTC.

J is TRBJ1-3 and V is TRBV27; unclear D gene. Germline V gives CDR1 MNHEY, CDR2 SMNVEV (reference sequence). Trimming took 0 bases from V and 4 from J, leaving 10 bases between them. The CDR3 has 15 residues. CDR3 bases: TGTGCCAGCAGTTTATCCGGGAATCCCGGAAACACCATATATTTT. It translates to CASSLSGNPGNTIYF.

The gene calls are TRBV2 and TRBJ1-1; 9 positions agree with TRBD1. The CDR3 consists of 16 residues. Germline CDR1 is SNHLY and CDR2 is FYNNEI. With V trimmed by 5 bases and J by 1 base, 8 bases remained unmatched. CDR3 in amino acids: CASSPGTGYENTEAFF. The CDR3, as DNA: TGTGCCAGCAGTCCCGGGACAGGGTATGAGAACACTGAAGCTTTCTTT.

This clonotype occurred many times. V gene TRBV12-3 or TRBV12-4 combines with J gene TRBJ1-5, with TRBD1 matching over 7 bases. CDR3 length: 14 residues. Unmatched junction bases numbered 4, after V lost 5 bases and J lost 3 bases. The CDR3 sequence: CASSPTGDNQPQHF. DNA for the CDR3: TGTGCCAGCAGTCCCACAGGGGACAATCAGCCCCAGCATTTT.

The sample holds many counts of this clonotype. This chain joins TRBV5-6 and TRBJ2-7; D remains ambiguous. The germline CDR1 and CDR2 sequences are SGHDT and YYEEEE. The ends were cut back, 4 bases at V and 1 base at J, with 9 bases in the middle. This CDR3 region has 13 residues. The CDR3 loop is CASSVPTSYEQYF. CDR3 bases: TGTGCCAGCAGCGTCCCGACGTCCTACGAGCAGTACTTC. The full variable domain, in which reference TRBV5-6 and TRBJ2-7 provide the parts outside the CDR3, is DAGVTQSPTHLIKTRGQQVTLRCSPKSGHDTVSWYQQALGQGPQFIFQYYEEEERQRGNFPDRFSGHQFPNYSSELNVNALLLGDSALYLCASSVPTSYEQYFGPGTRLTVT.

The V call is TRBV3-1, the J call TRBJ1-2; D not certain. CDR1 is LGHDT, CDR2 YNNKEL, per germline (reference sequence). This CDR3 region has 15 residues. Deletions cut 4 bases from V and 4 bases from J, with 16 bases between. DNA for the CDR3: TGTGCCAGCAGCCCATTTCGGGCAGGCAGCTATGGCTACACCTTC. Protein product: CASSPFRAGSYGYTF.

For the CDR3, the DNA is TGTGCCAGCAGCTTAGAGACAGGGATTCACAATCAGCCCCAGCATTTT. Protein: CASSLETGIHNQPQHF. The genes are TRBV7-9 and TRBJ1-5; 7 bases match TRBD1. Trimming cost V 1 base and J 3 bases; bases outside gene matches: 6. CDR3 length: 16 amino acids. Germline loops: CDR1 SEHNR, CDR2 FQNEAQ (reference sequence).

In its sample, this clonotype was seen a few times. Sequence at one end of the junction differs from germline and may be a read error. CDR3 protein: CASSLEGGRVNF. In DNA, the CDR3 is TGTGCCAGCAGCTTGGAGGGCGGGAGGGTTAACTTC. This chain links TRBV5-4 with TRBJ2-7, with TRBD2 matching over 9 bases. The germline V gene encodes CDR1 SGHNT and CDR2 YYREEE (reference sequence). The CDR3 loop spans 12 amino acids.

V usage is TRBV30 and J usage is TRBJ2-1, with 11 bases lining up with TRBD2. J lost 7 bases, V lost 0 bases, and 11 bases had no gene match. Germline CDR1 reads GTSNPN; CDR2 reads SVGIG (reference sequence). This CDR3 is built from 17 residues. CDR3 sequence: CAWSVRPLAGDRNEQFF. As DNA, the CDR3 is TGTGCCTGGAGTGTACGTCCACTAGCGGGAGATCGGAATGAGCAGTTCTTC.

This clonotype was observed at least ten times. The chain is built from TRBV30 and TRBJ2-1; 11 nucleotides line up with TRBD1. Per the germline V gene, CDR1 is GTSNPN and CDR2 is SVGIG (reference sequence). The CDR3 sequence is 12 residues long. The CDR3 loop reads CATGTGGNEQFF. For the CDR3, the DNA is TGTGCAACCGGGACAGGGGGCAATGAGCAGTTCTTC.

This clonotype was counted many times. The V gene is TRBV27, the J gene TRBJ2-7; D may be TRBD2 (6 bases). Trimming shortened V by 5 bases and J by 4 bases, and 15 bases separated the two germline ends. Germline V gives CDR1 MNHEY, CDR2 SMNVEV (reference sequence). The CDR3 spans 14 residues. CDR3 residues: CASSTHSSAYEQYF. DNA of the CDR3: TGTGCCAGCAGTACCCATTCTAGCGCATACGAGCAGTACTTC.

The gene calls are TRBV7-9 and TRBJ2-7, with D perhaps being TRBD1 or TRBD2 (5 bases each). Germline lookup yields CDR1 SEHNR and CDR2 FQNEAQ (reference sequence). V dropped 5 bases and J dropped 0 bases, with 14 bases sitting between them. The CDR3 is made up of 15 amino acids. As DNA, the CDR3 is TGTGCCAGCAGCCTAACTCGAGGGGCCTCCTACGAGCAGTACTTC. This codes for CASSLTRGASYEQYF.

For this clonotype: Possible read error: a much larger clone is one base away. The V call is TRBV28, the J call TRBJ1-5; D ambiguous. This CDR3 comprises 17 residues. Per the germline V gene, CDR1 is MDHEN and CDR2 is SYDVKM. The DNA of the CDR3 is TGTGCCAGCAGTCCGCGGACCCAAATTTATAGCAATCATCCCCAGCATTTT. Its protein product is CASSPRTQIYSNHPQHF.

This clonotype was counted only a few times. The chain couples TRBV29-1 to TRBJ1-1, with 8 bases matching TRBD1. This CDR3 spans 13 amino acids. After removal of 5 bases from V and 6 bases from J, the junction contained 8 bases not matched to a gene. The germline CDR1 and CDR2 sequences are SQVTM and ANQGSEA. CDR3 DNA: TGCAGCGTTAGCGCAGGGGGCTATTCTGAAGCTTTCTTT. Its translation: CSVSAGGYSEAFF. Using reference TRBV29-1 and TRBJ1-1 for the parts outside the CDR3, the full variable domain is SAVISQKPSRDICQRGTSLTIQCQVDSQVTMMFWYRQQPGQSLTLIATANQGSEATYESGFVIDKFPISRPNLTFSTLTVSNMSPEDSSIYLCSVSAGGYSEAFFGQGTRLTVV.